Given below is one TCR beta chain in context. This sample stems from a study of CD8+ T cells in alopecia areata. RNA extraction and reverse transcription yielded cDNA as sequencing template. Profiled with immunoSEQ multiplex PCR; TCRdb holds only in-frame clones, not every one. Among approximately 98,000 clones, approximately 60% were seen once, and the ten largest hold around 20%. Sorting of PBMCs yielded the CD4+ and CD8+ T cells. The clonotype comes from a human donor in good health. Sequenced: CD8+ T cells sorted from blood.

The DNA for the CDR3 is TGTGCCAGCAGCTTGGACTCTGGACAGGGGGTTCTTCGCCAAAATGAGCAGTTCTTC. Protein sequence: CASSLDSGQGVLRQNEQFF. The genes are TRBV5-6 and TRBJ2-1, with TRBD1 matching over 10 bases. From germline, CDR1 is SGHDT and CDR2 YYEEEE. The CDR3 consists of 19 residues. With 0 bases clipped from V and 7 bases from J, the junction kept 16 bases outside the gene matches.